This T cell receptor (beta chain) was observed in a study of blood T cell repertoires in COVID-19. In the study overall: Samples representing acute and convalescent COVID-19 were sourced from the United States, Italy and Spain. T cells, B-cell-depleted T cells, or PBMCs provided the cDNA or gDNA that served as material.

Source study methods: For nucleated cells, counts were estimated from reference gene primer amplification. TCRdb's copy holds only in-frame clones and misses some; the assay was immunoSEQ multiplex PCR. V and J calls and clone size come straight from that table; D and trimming were deduced from the DNA. The table shows hundreds of thousands of clones, with around 89% occurring only once. Trimming stripped 2 bases from V and 8 bases from J, with 7 bases between. This CDR3 spans 12 amino acids. Germline V gene sequence: CDR1 SGHNT, CDR2 YENEEA. The specimen was peripheral blood. The rearrangement joins TRBV11-3 to TRBJ2-1; D is possibly TRBD1 (5 bases). This sequence originates from a woman aged 18-29 years with acute or convalescent COVID-19. CDR3 region: CASSLRGHEQFF. The CDR3 region has the DNA TGTGCCAGCAGCTTAAGGGGCCATGAGCAGTTCTTC.